The 4 T cell receptor beta chains below were found in one sample sequenced in a study of blood T cell repertoires in COVID-19. Profiled with immunoSEQ multiplex PCR; TCRdb holds only in-frame clones, not every one. This sample has about 260,000 clones, with around nine tenths found just once. The sample taken for sequencing was peripheral blood. These receptors came from a man aged 35 to 55 who had recovered from COVID-19.

In its sample, this clone was seen a few times. The rearrangement links TRBV5-4 to TRBJ2-5; no clear D. V was clipped by 8 bases and J by 1 base, with 12 bases between them. The CDR3 contains 13 residues. Germline V CDR1 and CDR2: SGHNT, YYREEE (reference sequence). CDR3 protein: CASRPQVQETQYF. CDR3 DNA sequence: TGTGCCAGTCGGCCCCAGGTCCAAGAGACCCAGTACTTC.

The V call is TRBV6-2 or TRBV6-3, the J call TRBJ2-7, with D unresolved. Germline loops: CDR1 MNHEY, CDR2 SVGEGT. Between the trimmed V and J ends, which lost 0 bases and 6 bases, there was a span of 9 bases. This CDR3 is built from 13 residues. Here the CDR3 reads CASSYSPPIEQYF. CDR3 nucleotides: TGTGCCAGCAGTTACTCACCCCCTATCGAGCAGTACTTC.

This clone showed up just once. The J gene is TRBJ2-7, the V gene TRBV5-1; D possibly corresponds to TRBD2 (7 bases). The CDR3 runs to 15 residues. The V end lost 2 bases, the J end lost 0 bases, and 12 bases lay between the germline ends. Per germline, CDR1 SGHRS and CDR2 YFSETQ. CDR3 sequence reads: CASSLTGGLSYEQYF. For the CDR3, the DNA is TGCGCCAGCAGCTTAACGGGGGGCCTCTCCTACGAGCAGTACTTC. The variable domain in full, completed from reference TRBV5-1 and TRBJ2-7, reads KAGVTQTPRYLIKTRGQQVTLSCSPISGHRSVSWYQQTPGQGLQFLFEYFSETQRNKGNFPGRFSGRQFSNSRSEMNVSTLELGDSALYLCASSLTGGLSYEQYFGPGTRLTVT.

With respect to this clone: Possible read error: a much larger clone is one base away. The rearrangement links TRBV13 to TRBJ1-2; weak D call: TRBD1 (6 bases). V shed 6 bases and J shed 2 bases, with 10 bases lying between them. This CDR3 is 13 amino acids long. Germline V gives CDR1 PRHDT, CDR2 FYEKMQ (reference sequence). The CDR3 DNA reads as TGTGCCAGCAGTTCAGGACAGAACTATGGCTACACCTTC. This translates into CASSSGQNYGYTF.